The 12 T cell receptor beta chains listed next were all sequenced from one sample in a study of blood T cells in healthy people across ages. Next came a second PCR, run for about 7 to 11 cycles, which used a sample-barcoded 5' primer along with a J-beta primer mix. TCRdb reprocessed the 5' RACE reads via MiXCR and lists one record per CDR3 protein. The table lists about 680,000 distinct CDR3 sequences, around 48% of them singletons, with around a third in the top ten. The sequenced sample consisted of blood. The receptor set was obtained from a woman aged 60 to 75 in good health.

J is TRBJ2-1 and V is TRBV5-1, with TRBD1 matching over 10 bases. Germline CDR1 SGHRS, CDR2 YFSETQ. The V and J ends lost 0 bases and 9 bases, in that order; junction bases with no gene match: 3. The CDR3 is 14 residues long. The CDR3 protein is CASSLEGTGVEQFF. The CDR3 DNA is TGCGCCAGCAGCTTGGAAGGGACAGGGGTTGAGCAGTTCTTC.

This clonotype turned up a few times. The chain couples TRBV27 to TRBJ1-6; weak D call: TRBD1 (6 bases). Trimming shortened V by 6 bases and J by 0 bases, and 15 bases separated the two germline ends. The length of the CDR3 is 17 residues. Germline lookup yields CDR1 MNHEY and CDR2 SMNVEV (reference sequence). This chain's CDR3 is CASRSLDRSSYNSPLHF. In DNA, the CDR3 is TGTGCCAGCAGGTCCTTAGACAGGAGCTCCTATAATTCACCCCTCCACTTT.

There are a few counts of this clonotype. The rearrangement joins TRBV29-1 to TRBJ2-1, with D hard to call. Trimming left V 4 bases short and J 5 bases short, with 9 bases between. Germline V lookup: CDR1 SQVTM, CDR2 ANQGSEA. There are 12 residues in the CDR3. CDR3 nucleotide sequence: TGCAGCGTTGTCCACACCGACAATGAGCAGTTCTTC. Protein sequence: CSVVHTDNEQFF.

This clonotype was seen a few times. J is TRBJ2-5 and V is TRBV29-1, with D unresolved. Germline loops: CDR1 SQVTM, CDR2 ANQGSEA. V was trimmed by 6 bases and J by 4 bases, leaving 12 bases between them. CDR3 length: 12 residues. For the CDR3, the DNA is TGCAGCGTACGACAAGGCAGAGAGACCCAGTACTTC. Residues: CSVRQGRETQYF.

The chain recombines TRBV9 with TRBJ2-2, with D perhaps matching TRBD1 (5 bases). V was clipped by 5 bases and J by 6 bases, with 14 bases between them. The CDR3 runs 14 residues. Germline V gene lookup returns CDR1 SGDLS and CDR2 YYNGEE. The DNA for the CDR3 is TGTGCCAGCAGGACAGCCCAGGGTTCCGGGGAGCTGTTTTTT. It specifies CASRTAQGSGELFF.

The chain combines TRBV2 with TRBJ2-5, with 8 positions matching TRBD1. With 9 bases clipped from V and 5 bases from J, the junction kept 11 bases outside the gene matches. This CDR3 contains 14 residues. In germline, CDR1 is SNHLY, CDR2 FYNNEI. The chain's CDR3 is CARDGQGRGETQYF. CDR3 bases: TGTGCCAGGGACGGACAGGGACGGGGGGAGACCCAGTACTTC.

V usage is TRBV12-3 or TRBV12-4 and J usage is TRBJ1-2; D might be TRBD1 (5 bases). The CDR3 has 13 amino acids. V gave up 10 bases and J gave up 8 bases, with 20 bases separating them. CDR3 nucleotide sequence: TGTGCCACCACGGACGGGGGGAATGAGGGCTACACCTTC. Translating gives CATTDGGNEGYTF.

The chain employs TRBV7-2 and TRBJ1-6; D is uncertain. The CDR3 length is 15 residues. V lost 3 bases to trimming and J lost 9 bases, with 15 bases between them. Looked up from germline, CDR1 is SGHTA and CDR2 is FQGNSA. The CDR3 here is CASSLATGRGSPLHF. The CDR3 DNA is TGTGCCAGCAGCTTGGCTACGGGGAGAGGTTCACCCCTCCACTTT.

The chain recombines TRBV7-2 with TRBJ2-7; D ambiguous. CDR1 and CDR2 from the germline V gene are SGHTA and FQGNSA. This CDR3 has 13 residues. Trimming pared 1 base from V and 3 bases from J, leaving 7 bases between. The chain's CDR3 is CASSLEVGYEQYF. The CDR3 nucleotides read TGTGCCAGCAGCTTAGAGGTCGGCTACGAGCAGTACTTC.

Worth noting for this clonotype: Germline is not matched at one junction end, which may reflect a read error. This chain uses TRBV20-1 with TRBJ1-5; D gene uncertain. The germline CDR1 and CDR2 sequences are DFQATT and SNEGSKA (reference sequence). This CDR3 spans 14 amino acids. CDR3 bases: TGCAGTGCTAGCTCCCCCTTGGGCAACCAGCCCCAGCATTTT. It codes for CSASSPLGNQPQHF.

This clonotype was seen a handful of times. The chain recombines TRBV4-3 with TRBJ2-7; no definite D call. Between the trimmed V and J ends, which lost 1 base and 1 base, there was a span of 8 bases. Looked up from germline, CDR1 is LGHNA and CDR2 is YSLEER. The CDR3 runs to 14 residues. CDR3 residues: CASSQVWQSYEQYF. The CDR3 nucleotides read TGCGCCAGCAGCCAAGTATGGCAGTCCTACGAGCAGTACTTC.

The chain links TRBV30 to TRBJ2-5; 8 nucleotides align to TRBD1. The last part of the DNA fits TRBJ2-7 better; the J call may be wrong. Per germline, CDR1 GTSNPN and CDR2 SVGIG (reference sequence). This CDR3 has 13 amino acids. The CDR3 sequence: CAWSMDRDYEQYF. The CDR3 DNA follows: TGTGCCTGGAGTATGGACAGGGATTACGAGCAGTACTTC.